The T cell receptor (beta chain) described here comes from a study of beta chain features in type 1 diabetes. Study findings and constraints: Using cDNA template may skew counts toward highly expressing activated cells.

The investigators reverse transcribed all of the isolated RNA, so they sequenced expressed TCRB transcripts. Method: immunoSEQ multiplex PCR; TCRdb's copy keeps in-frame clones and lacks some. The repertoire consists of about 410,000 clones, with approximately 15% occurring once and the leading ten covering approximately 0.035%. Per the germline V gene, CDR1 is SQVTM and CDR2 is ANQGSEA. V lost 3 bases to trimming and J lost 0 bases; unmatched junction nucleotides: 8. The CDR3 totals 16 residues. Points on this clone: The antigen is undetermined.

The sample was naive CD4+ T cells from blood. The rearrangement joins TRBV29-1 to TRBJ2-1, with 7 bases matching TRBD2. This receptor was obtained from a young man in good health. CDR3 sequence reads: CSVDIGRSSSYNEQFF. CDR3 in DNA: TGCAGCGTTGATATCGGGAGGAGTAGCTCCTACAATGAGCAGTTCTTC.